This T cell receptor (beta chain) originates from a study of shared clonotypes between healthy human individuals (dated by TCRdb to about 2020). Study-level background: Three men and two women, aged 18 to 49 years, made up the cohort. Per donor, three plates each were used for CD4 naive and CD4 memory, two for CD8 naive, and one for CD8 memory. To estimate repertoire size and how much clonotype sharing occurs between individuals, the study deeply sequenced the blood TCR repertoires of five healthy adults. To increase sequencing depth and limit assay-specific biases, TCR repertoire library preparation and sequencing were carried out by different laboratories using diverse techniques. Per donor, leukapheresis produced somewhere between about 0.94 and 9 billion PBMCs. Results the study describes overall, beyond this receptor: Sampling was restricted to blood, and TCR repertoires in tissue are likely to differ from TCR repertoires in blood. Rarefaction of sorted-subset datasets indicated incomplete sequencing despite the large sequencing depth. Higher generation probabilities were observed for clonotypes shared by all four sorted-subset donors than for non-shared clonotypes. Sharing across a few donors was observed for around 4.8% of naive CD4, under 4% of naive CD8, about 2.3% of memory CD4, and around 0.44% of memory CD8 clonotypes. Estimated clonotype richness was generally larger for naive than for memory subsets. Pairwise subsampling led to the expectation that sequencing depth would affect the degree of clonotype sharing among donors. The genetic and exposure-history diversity represented was limited by the small number of donors.

This clone is a singleton in its sample. It lacks a known antigen. Base qualities are missing; no much larger clone stands one base away. The CDR3, from cysteine to phenylalanine, totals 17 residues. The read is trimmed to its CDR3 DNA, 51 bases read in frame from base 1. The V end gives up 1 base and the J end 2 bases, leaving 9 bases in the junction not matched to a gene. Via the germline V gene, CDR1 is SGHTA and CDR2 FQGTGA. Using the deep immunoSEQ assay, multiplex PCR amplified TCR CDR3 regions from genomic DNA. Extracted genomic DNA from each cell subset was spread evenly across all wells of several immunoSEQ 96-well plates, with each plate serving as a replicate. For sorted subsets, each replicate PCR was loaded with approximately 0.2 ug genomic DNA, equivalent to 25,000 to 30,000 T cell genomes. The purified libraries were quantified using a Qubit 3.0 fluorometer, sized with a Bioanalyzer 2100, and then quantified again using the KAPA Library Quantification kit. Every immunoSEQ 96-well plate was sequenced on a separate single-read 150-cycle Illumina NextSeq 550 flow cell. As for the original processing: Because the immunoSEQ output included only junctional sequences and no quality scores, the filtering could not be the same as the filtering used for full-length reads. To assign V/J genes and CDR3, sequences were annotated using PyIR, a Python wrapper for IgBLAST v1.9, with IMGT germline references. Any read was removed if the V/J assignment was weak (E-value above 1e-6), the CDR3 was missing, or the read contained stop codons, out-of-frame junctions, or ambiguous translated residues. V3J clonotypes were defined as sequences sharing an identical inferred V gene, J gene, and CDR3 amino acid sequence. To compute the percentage overlap between repertoires, the number of shared unique clonotypes was divided by the size of the smaller repertoire. Three approaches were used to assess repertoire richness: RTK rarefaction, the Chao1 estimator, and Recon v2.1 estimates of unobserved clonotypes. Generation probabilities were computed with OLGA for all TCRbeta clonotypes obtained by the gDNA method from several donors. TCRdb took over this immuneACCESS table, retaining in-frame rearrangements with V and J assigned. Such tables are incomplete; in checked studies, under half of the missing clones stem from an unresolved V gene, and the remainder is unexplained. V and J calls and clone size are as listed in that table; D and trimming were resolved from the DNA. The sample includes about 2.4 million clones, with 93% observed a single time. The leading ten clones occupy approximately 0.35% of the sample.

The donors were healthy, HIV-negative adults with no recently reported acute infections or vaccinations. Every donor was a Caucasian adult living in Nashville, Tennessee, USA. CD4+ T cells were enriched by magnetic negative selection, after which naive cells were positively selected on CD45RA and the negative fraction was taken as the memory subset. Blood was collected by leukapheresis, and PBMCs were isolated by Ficoll-Histopaque density gradient centrifugation and then cryopreserved in liquid nitrogen vapor phase. Analytical flow cytometry was used to check the purity and quantity of every magnetically sorted T cell population. From each sorted fraction, genomic DNA was isolated and quantified by UV absorbance on a Nanodrop 2000c.

The chain was built from TRBV7-3 and TRBJ2-7; 9 nucleotides in the junction match TRBD2. Input material: naive CD4+ T cells from PBMCs. The sample's cell subset or site label is to be understood as: CD45RA+ positively selected. This sequence was found in a man younger than 35 in good health. Some clones in this sample may be carry-over from other donors' samples. The nucleotides read TGTGCCAGCAGCTTAAAGGCTGGGGCTAGCGGGGCCTACGAGCAGTACTTC. This translates into CASSLKAGASGAYEQYF.